The TCR beta chain described here comes from a study of neoadjuvant anti-PD-1 for oral cavity cancer. The time point here: after neoadjuvant nivolumab, at surgical resection. Broader study findings: Each response group had just a few patients in TCR analyses. Treg/Th17 ratio rose with pretreatment blood and fell with post-treatment tumor TCRbeta clonality. Post-nivolumab, blood T cell clonality was significantly elevated in non-responders.

Concerning this clone: Its matching antigen is unknown.

This CDR3 contains 16 residues. The germline V gene encodes CDR1 MGHRA and CDR2 YSYEKL. V was pared by 0 bases and J by 2 bases, with 13 bases between. Most PBMC samples had roughly 0.45 ug input DNA in six replicates. Libraries were prepared by immunoSEQ multiplex PCR; TCRdb keeps only in-frame clonotypes and omits some of them. Here the sample spans 6,000 to 9,000 clones, about 67% being singletons. This sequence joins TRBV4-1 and TRBJ1-2; D might be TRBD1 (6 bases). This receptor was taken from a person aged 40-85 years with oral cavity squamous cell carcinoma. The source material was PBMCs, sampled after nivolumab (anti-PD-1) treatment. As DNA, the CDR3 is TGCGCCAGCAGCCAAGAAGGGGCAGGGGTAAACTATGGCTACACCTTC. Protein: CASSQEGAGVNYGYTF.